These T cell receptor beta chains were read from a single sample in a study of CD4 T cells in relation to SARS-CoV-2 and coronaviruses. The data were produced by immunoSEQ multiplex PCR, yet TCRdb's version contains in-frame clones alone and is incomplete. Of over 25,000 clones listed, 60% to 75% were seen once; the top ten hold 13%. No cognate antigen is known for these TCRs. Sequencing was carried out using CD4+ T cells from PBMCs, cultured in vitro. The receptor set was obtained from a human donor in good health. Both conserved end residues are part of each CDR3. D genes are given only for firm matches. Clone size is not always given. Where it is, it says once, few, many or a class for expanded clones.

TRBV5-6	-	-	TRBJ2-5	TGTGCCAGCAGCCAGACTCCCCGGGAGACCCAGTACTTC	CASSQTPRETQYF
TRBV11-3	-	-	TRBJ2-3	TGTGCCAGCAGCCCAAGCCCGATGGCAGATACGCAGTATTTT	CASSPSPMADTQYF
TRBV7-8	-	once	TRBJ2-1	TGTGCCAGCAGCCCCTCCCAGAGCTCCTACAATGAGCAGTTCTTC	CASSPSQSSYNEQFF
TRBV7-3	-	-	TRBJ1-1	TGTGCCAGCAGCTTAGCACCGGGGCCGTACACTGAAGCTTTCTTT	CASSLAPGPYTEAFF
TRBV5-1	TRBD1	-	TRBJ1-1	TGCGCCACACGGGACAGGATGAACACTGAAGCTTTCTTT	CATRDRMNTEAFF
TRBV5-5	-	-	TRBJ2-1	TGTGCCAGCAGCTTGAACCCACTGGGGTACAATGAGCAGTTCTTC	CASSLNPLGYNEQFF
TRBV7-2	TRBD1	-	TRBJ1-5	TGTGCCAGCAGCTTCACCGGGACAGGCACCAATCAGCCCCAGCATTTT	CASSFTGTGTNQPQHF
TRBV2	-	-	TRBJ2-1	TGTGCCAGCACTACCGGGACATCCTCCTACAATGAGCAGTTCTTC	CASTTGTSSYNEQFF
TRBV29-1	-	few	TRBJ2-2	TGCAGCGCCGAACCGGGCGGGTCGAACACCGGGGAGCTGTTTTTT	CSAEPGGSNTGELFF
TRBV5-1	-	-	TRBJ1-6	TGCGCCAGCAGTTTCGAAGGAAGGGGTTCACCCCTCCACTTT	CASSFEGRGSPLHF
TRBV6-2/TRBV6-3	-	-	TRBJ1-2	TGTGCCAGCAGTACGGGGGCCCGCGAGAGGGGCTACACCTTC	CASSTGARERGYTF
TRBV6-5	TRBD2	few	TRBJ2-1	TGTGCCACCCATGGGACTAGCGTCTACAATGAGCAGTTCTTC	CATHGTSVYNEQFF
TRBV7-2	TRBD2	-	TRBJ2-5	TGTGCCAGCAACCCGACGGCGGGGGGGCCCATTGGAGAGACCCAGTACTTC	CASNPTAGGPIGETQYF
TRBV18	TRBD1	-	TRBJ2-2	TGTGCCAGCTCACCGGGACAGCTTACGAACACCGGGGAGCTGTTTTTT	CASSPGQLTNTGELFF
TRBV7-6	TRBD2	-	TRBJ2-7	TGTGCCAGCAGCTTAGATCTAGCGGGAGGAGGGCGCGAGCAGTACTTC	CASSLDLAGGGREQYF
TRBV9	-	-	TRBJ1-3	TGTGCCAGCAGCGTTGGTTGGGAAAGCCGTCGCTCTGGAAACACCATATATTTT	CASSVGWESRRSGNTIYF
TRBV6-5	-	-	TRBJ2-7	TGTGCCAGCAGGGCCCGGGAGCAGTACTTC	CASRAREQYF
TRBV11-2	TRBD1	-	TRBJ2-2	TGTGCCAGCAGCGGAAACAGGGGCCGTGGGGAGCTGTTTTTT	CASSGNRGRGELFF
TRBV7-6	-	-	TRBJ1-6	TGTGCCAGCAGCCTGAGCGCCTCAGAAGAGTCACCCCTCCACTTT	CASSLSASEESPLHF
TRBV19	-	few	TRBJ1-5	TGTGCCAGTACCCCCGCTGTAGGCAATCAGCCCCAGCATTTT	CASTPAVGNQPQHF
TRBV3-1/TRBV3-2	-	few	TRBJ1-1	TGTGCCAGCAGCCCCACCTCGGGACGGACTGAAGCTTTCTTT	CASSPTSGRTEAFF
TRBV9	TRBD1	-	TRBJ1-2	TGTGCCAGCACATCAACAGGGGGGTTCTATGGCTACACCTTC	CASTSTGGFYGYTF
TRBV2	TRBD1	-	TRBJ2-2	TGTGCCACCCGCACTGGGGCAGGGGGCAACACCGGGGAGCTGTTTTTT	CATRTGAGGNTGELFF
TRBV3-1/TRBV3-2	TRBD1	few	TRBJ2-3	TGTGCCAGCAGCCAAGCAGACAGGGGTCCATTCGATACGCAGTATTTT	CASSQADRGPFDTQYF
TRBV6-6	-	-	TRBJ1-4	TGTGCCACTTTAGCAACTAATGAAAAACTGTTTTTT	CATLATNEKLFF
TRBV4-1	TRBD2	-	TRBJ2-1	TGCGCCAGCAGCCAAGTAGCGGGAGGGAGGGATGAGCAGTTCTTC	CASSQVAGGRDEQFF
TRBV18	-	-	TRBJ1-2	TGTGCCAGCTCACCACCGGCAGGGTATGGCTACACCTTC	CASSPPAGYGYTF
TRBV6-2/TRBV6-3	-	few	TRBJ2-7	TGTGCCAGCAGTTACCCGTCTTCCTACGAGCAGTACTTC	CASSYPSSYEQYF
TRBV7-9	TRBD1	-	TRBJ2-5	TGTGCCAGCAGCCCTCGGACAGGGACCATCCAAGAGACCCAGTACTTC	CASSPRTGTIQETQYF
TRBV11-2	-	few	TRBJ2-5	TGTGCCAGCAGCAGAGGCGACAGCCAAGAGACCCAGTACTTC	CASSRGDSQETQYF
TRBV27	-	-	TRBJ2-2	TGTGCCAGCAGTTTATCAAGGGGTACCGGGGAGCTGTTTTTT	CASSLSRGTGELFF
TRBV3-1/TRBV3-2	-	-	TRBJ1-6	TGTGCCAGCAGCCACCTGGGCGAAGGTTCACCCCTCCACTTT	CASSHLGEGSPLHF
TRBV4-3	-	-	TRBJ2-5	TGCGCCAGCAGCCAAGATCTGGCTACCCAAGAGACCCAGTACTTC	CASSQDLATQETQYF
TRBV27	TRBD2	-	TRBJ2-5	TGTGCCAGCAGTCCGGGACTAGCGGGAGCAGTACAAGAGACCCAGTACTTC	CASSPGLAGAVQETQYF
TRBV5-1	-	-	TRBJ2-1	TGCGCCAGCAGCCCGGACGCACTCGGGACGAACTCCTACAATGAGCAGTTCTTC	CASSPDALGTNSYNEQFF
TRBV27	-	-	TRBJ2-7	TGTGCCAGCAGTTTCGGAGGTCGAGGCCCCTACGAGCAGTACTTC	CASSFGGRGPYEQYF
TRBV6-5	TRBD1	-	TRBJ1-2	TGTGCCAGCAGTTACTCGACGGACAGGGATGGCAGTGGCTACACCTTC	CASSYSTDRDGSGYTF
TRBV30	-	-	TRBJ2-7	TGTGCCTGGAGTGTACTGATGGGGGCCTACGAGCAGTACTTC	CAWSVLMGAYEQYF
TRBV12-5	TRBD1	-	TRBJ2-3	TGTGCTAGTGGTTTGGGGGACAGCTGGACGCAGTATTTT	CASGLGDSWTQYF
TRBV27	-	-	TRBJ2-3	TGTGCCAGCTTTAGTAGTGGAATCGTCAGCGCAGATACGCAGTATTTT	CASFSSGIVSADTQYF
TRBV28	-	few	TRBJ2-7	TGTGCCAGCAGTCCATCGTCGGACAGATCCCTCTCCTACGAGCAGTACTTC	CASSPSSDRSLSYEQYF
TRBV12-3/TRBV12-4	TRBD1	-	TRBJ2-5	TGTGCCAGCAGTTTACAGGGGGTAGGGACCCAGTACTTC	CASSLQGVGTQYF
TRBV5-1	TRBD1	-	TRBJ1-2	TGCGCCAGCAGTATACAGGGGTTTGATGGCTACACCTTC	CASSIQGFDGYTF
TRBV9	TRBD2	once	TRBJ2-1	TGTGCCAGCAGCGTAGCTGGACTAGGTTCCTACAATGAGCAGTTCTTC	CASSVAGLGSYNEQFF
TRBV7-9	TRBD2	-	TRBJ2-5	TGTGCCAGTCGGGGCGGGGGGCGACAAGAGACCCAGTACTTC	CASRGGGRQETQYF
TRBV3-1/TRBV3-2	-	-	TRBJ2-1	TGTGCCAGCAGCCAAGATCCGAATCCTTCCCGCGGGCAGTTCTTC	CASSQDPNPSRGQFF
TRBV7-9	-	-	TRBJ1-1	TGTGCCAGCAGCCTTCACACGGGGGCTACTGAAGCTTTCTTT	CASSLHTGATEAFF
TRBV7-2	TRBD2	-	TRBJ2-6	TGTGCCAGCAGGGGGACTAGCGGGTCCAACGTCCTGACTTTC	CASRGTSGSNVLTF
TRBV30	-	-	TRBJ1-4	TGTGCCTGGAGTATAAGGGAAAAACTGTTTTTT	CAWSIREKLFF
TRBV6-1	-	-	TRBJ2-1	TGTGCCAGCAGTGAATCGGGTAGCTGGGAGCAGTTCTTC	CASSESGSWEQFF
TRBV5-1	-	-	TRBJ2-3	TGCGCCAGCAGCTTGGGAGTGGCAGATACGCAGTATTTT	CASSLGVADTQYF
TRBV7-2	TRBD2	-	TRBJ2-3	TGTGCCAGCAGCTTAGTTTCTAGCGGGGGCCCCACAGATACGCAGTATTTT	CASSLVSSGGPTDTQYF
TRBV19	-	few	TRBJ1-3	TGTGCCAGTAGTATACAGGCAAGCTCTGGAAACACCATATATTTT	CASSIQASSGNTIYF